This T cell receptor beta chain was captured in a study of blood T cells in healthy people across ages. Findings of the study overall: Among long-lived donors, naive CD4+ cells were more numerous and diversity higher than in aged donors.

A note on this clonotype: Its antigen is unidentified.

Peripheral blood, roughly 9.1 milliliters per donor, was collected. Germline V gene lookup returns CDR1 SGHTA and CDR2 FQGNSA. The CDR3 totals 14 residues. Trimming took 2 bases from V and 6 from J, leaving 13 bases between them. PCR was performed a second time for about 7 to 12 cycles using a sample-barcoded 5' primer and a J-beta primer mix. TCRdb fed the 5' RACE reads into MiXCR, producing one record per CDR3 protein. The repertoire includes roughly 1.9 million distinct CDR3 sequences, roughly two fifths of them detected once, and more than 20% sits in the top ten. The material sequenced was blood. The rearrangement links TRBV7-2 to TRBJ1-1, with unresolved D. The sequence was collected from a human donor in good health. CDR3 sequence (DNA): TGTGCCAGCAGCTTAAACAGTGGGGTTGCTGAAGCTTTCTTT. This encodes CASSLNSGVAEAFF.